These T cell receptor beta chains were read from a single sample in a study of blood T cell repertoires in COVID-19. Sequenced by immunoSEQ multiplex PCR; TCRdb stores in-frame clones only, minus some. Seen here are approximately 110,000 clones, roughly 80% observed once, and the top ten hold around a sixth. Specimen: peripheral blood. All receptors come from a woman aged 55-70 years with acute or convalescent COVID-19. CDR3s include the opening cysteine and the closing phenylalanine or tryptophan. Fields, in order: clone size, D gene, V gene, J gene, CDR3 protein, CDR3 DNA. The D gene is left open where the match is weak. Clone sizes are given selectively: once, few, many, or a class where the clone is expanded.

once,NA,TRBV7-3,TRBJ1-1,CASSPTGPTNTEAFF,TGTGCCAGCAGCCCAACAGGTCCGACGAACACTGAAGCTTTCTTT
NA,TRBD1,TRBV10-3,TRBJ2-7,CAISPGQGAYEQYF,TGTGCCATCAGCCCGGGACAGGGGGCGTACGAGCAGTACTTC
NA,NA,TRBV6-5,TRBJ1-2,CASRGGLGYTF,TGTGCCAGCAGGGGGGGTCTCGGCTACACCTTC
few,TRBD2,TRBV11-2,TRBJ2-4,CASSFLAGAAKNIQYF,TGTGCCAGCAGCTTCCTAGCGGGAGCCGCCAAAAACATTCAGTACTTC
few,TRBD1,TRBV10-1,TRBJ1-1,CASKKDRANTEAFF,TGCGCCAGCAAGAAGGACAGGGCGAACACTGAAGCTTTCTTT
once,TRBD2,TRBV30,TRBJ2-3,CAWTSGLSPLDTQYF,TGTGCCTGGACCTCGGGACTAAGCCCTCTGGATACGCAGTATTTT
NA,NA,TRBV18,TRBJ2-7,CASSPSRGVFYEQYF,TGTGCCAGCTCACCATCCCGCGGAGTTTTTTACGAGCAGTACTTC
few,TRBD1,TRBV20-1,TRBJ2-1,CSASRTGTYNEQFF,TGCAGTGCTAGTCGGACAGGTACCTACAATGAGCAGTTCTTC
NA,NA,TRBV3-1/TRBV3-2,TRBJ2-5,CASSQGHRQETQYF,TGTGCCAGCAGCCAAGGGCACAGACAAGAGACCCAGTACTTC
NA,NA,TRBV6-2/TRBV6-3,TRBJ1-5,CASSYSRGMGNNQPQHF,TGTGCCAGCAGTTACTCGAGGGGGATGGGCAATAATCAGCCCCAGCATTTT
NA,TRBD1,TRBV28,TRBJ1-3,CASSGQGVSGNTIYF,TGTGCCAGCAGCGGTCAGGGGGTCTCTGGAAACACCATATATTTT
NA,NA,TRBV28,TRBJ2-6,CASSFLNSGANVLTF,TGTGCCAGCAGTTTCCTAAACTCTGGGGCCAACGTCCTGACTTTC
many,TRBD1,TRBV28,TRBJ1-1,CASSSAGQGNTEAFF,TGTGCCAGCAGTTCCGCGGGACAGGGGAACACTGAAGCTTTCTTT
once,TRBD2,TRBV18,TRBJ2-7,CASSQGSGSSYEQYF,TGTGCCAGCTCCCAGGGGAGCGGGAGCTCCTACGAGCAGTACTTC
NA,TRBD1,TRBV6-1,TRBJ1-5,CASSEGDRGRIGSNQPQHF,TGTGCCAGCAGTGAAGGCGACAGGGGAAGAATCGGTAGCAATCAGCCCCAGCATTTT
once,NA,TRBV30,TRBJ2-1,CARGEGEQFF,TGTGCCCGCGGGGAAGGGGAGCAGTTCTTC
NA,NA,TRBV4-2,TRBJ2-5,CASSQDLRAGETQYF,TGTGCCAGCAGCCAAGACCTACGCGCGGGAGAGACCCAGTACTTC
NA,NA,TRBV18,TRBJ1-5,CASSPAGARDQPQHF,TGTGCCAGCTCACCCGCGGGGGCGCGGGATCAGCCCCAGCATTTT
NA,TRBD1,TRBV5-1,TRBJ2-3,CASSLDSRGDTQYF,TGCGCCAGCAGCTTGGATTCCAGGGGGGATACGCAGTATTTT
NA,NA,TRBV30,TRBJ1-1,CAWSIPQNTEAFF,TGTGCCTGGAGTATCCCCCAGAACACTGAAGCTTTCTTT
NA,NA,TRBV29-1,TRBJ1-1,CSGREGNTEAFF,TGCAGCGGCCGGGAGGGAAACACTGAAGCTTTCTTT
NA,TRBD1,TRBV4-1,TRBJ1-5,CASSQRQGEQPQHF,TGCGCCAGCAGCCAGAGACAGGGGGAGCAGCCCCAGCATTTT
NA,NA,TRBV7-9,TRBJ1-1,CASSSLYDRLSDTEAFF,TGTGCCAGCAGCTCCCTTTATGACAGACTTAGTGACACTGAAGCTTTCTTT
NA,NA,TRBV18,TRBJ2-2,CASSPAQTTGELFF,TGTGCCAGCTCACCGGCACAGACCACCGGGGAGCTGTTTTTT
NA,TRBD2,TRBV15,TRBJ2-1,CATSRGLAGSYNEQFF,TGTGCCACCAGCAGAGGTCTAGCGGGCTCCTACAATGAGCAGTTCTTC
few,TRBD1,TRBV28,TRBJ2-1,CASRDRGYNEQFF,TGTGCCAGCAGGGACAGGGGTTATAATGAGCAGTTCTTC
NA,TRBD2,TRBV5-4,TRBJ2-2,CAASGIQTSTGELFF,TGTGCCGCAAGCGGGATTCAAACTAGCACCGGGGAGCTGTTTTTT
NA,TRBD2,TRBV11-2,TRBJ2-1,CASSSAGQQFF,TGTGCCAGCAGCTCAGCGGGACAGCAGTTCTTC
NA,TRBD1,TRBV5-1,TRBJ2-1,CASSSDRGIYNEQFF,TGCGCCAGCAGCTCGGACAGGGGTATCTACAATGAGCAGTTCTTC
few,TRBD1,TRBV28,TRBJ2-1,CASTAIDRGWDNEQFF,TGTGCCAGCACCGCCATCGACAGGGGATGGGACAATGAGCAGTTCTTC
NA,NA,TRBV18,TRBJ1-5,CASSSAGRQVNQPQHF,TGTGCCAGCTCATCCGCCGGTAGACAGGTCAATCAGCCCCAGCATTTT
once,NA,TRBV25-1,TRBJ1-1,CASRGTEAFF,TGTGCCAGCCGGGGCACTGAAGCTTTCTTT
NA,NA,TRBV2,TRBJ1-5,CASSEQVLPQHF,TGTGCCAGCAGTGAACAGGTTCTGCCCCAGCATTTT
NA,TRBD1,TRBV29-1,TRBJ2-3,CSVEGGQGADTQYF,TGCAGCGTTGAAGGGGGACAGGGGGCCGATACGCAGTATTTT
NA,NA,TRBV10-3,TRBJ2-2,CAISETQGDGTGELFF,TGTGCCATCAGTGAGACACAGGGCGACGGGACCGGGGAGCTGTTTTTT
NA,NA,TRBV30,TRBJ2-2,CAWGPSGGELFF,TGTGCCTGGGGACCTTCAGGCGGGGAGCTGTTTTTT
NA,NA,TRBV18,TRBJ2-3,CASSPHNRDTQYF,TGTGCCAGCTCACCGCATAACAGGGATACGCAGTATTTT
NA,NA,TRBV19,TRBJ2-1,CASSIGLATGNEQFF,TGTGCCAGTAGTATAGGCTTAGCAACGGGCAATGAGCAGTTCTTC
NA,TRBD1,TRBV6-1,TRBJ1-2,CASRQGIGGYTF,TGTGCCAGTCGACAGGGAATAGGTGGCTACACCTTC
NA,NA,TRBV19,TRBJ2-1,CASSGVEPTYPNEQFF,TGTGCCAGTAGCGGGGTGGAACCTACATATCCAAATGAGCAGTTCTTC
few,TRBD2,TRBV27,TRBJ2-1,CASRALADNEQFF,TGTGCCAGCAGGGCTCTAGCGGACAATGAGCAGTTCTTC
NA,NA,TRBV28,TRBJ1-1,CAGGRDSTEAFF,TGTGCCGGGGGCAGAGACAGCACTGAAGCTTTCTTT
few,NA,TRBV4-2,TRBJ2-3,CASSQGQGDTQYF,TGTGCCAGCAGCCAAGGCCAGGGAGATACGCAGTATTTT
few,NA,TRBV7-3,TRBJ1-1,CASSPRAGGTEAFF,TGTGCCAGCAGCCCTAGGGCCGGGGGCACTGAAGCTTTCTTT
NA,NA,TRBV28,TRBJ1-2,CASSLYPGNYGYTF,TGTGCCAGCAGTTTATATCCAGGGAACTATGGCTACACCTTC
NA,TRBD1,TRBV18,TRBJ1-2,CASSPTGDRYGYTF,TGTGCCAGCTCACCAACAGGGGATCGGTATGGCTACACCTTC
NA,NA,TRBV28,TRBJ1-1,CASSLSDTEAFF,TGTGCCAGCAGTTTGTCAGACACTGAAGCTTTCTTT